Sequencing of this T cell receptor (beta chain) was carried out in a study of vaccination and CD4 T cells after COVID-19. Across the study: Each enrolled participant received a two-dose regimen of either BNT162b2 or mRNA-1273 vaccine.

At the Johns Hopkins FTIC core, DNA taken from cultured CD4+ T cells was sequenced by way of the Oncomine TCR Beta short-read assay. Via MiXCR, TCRdb re-called the PCR reads, giving one row per CDR3 protein. The data show about 12,000 distinct CDR3 sequences, 25% to 40% seen once. This clonotype was observed a single time. Its matching antigen is unknown. Per germline, CDR1 LGHNA and CDR2 YSLEER. J lost 3 bases, V lost 7 bases, and 7 bases had no gene match. The CDR3 has 16 amino acids. As to treatment: roughly ten-day PBMC culture with coronavirus spike peptide pools or control peptides (ViraFEST assay). T cells were expanded with peptide pools, and expanded clonotypes were identified by TCR sequencing. Per-well cultures of 1.5 million to 2 million PBMCs received about 10 IU/ml IL-2 and 10 ug/ml peptide pools.

The specimen comprised CD4+ T cells from blood, cultured in vitro, sampled after SARS-CoV-2 vaccination. The chain couples TRBV4-3 to TRBJ2-2; 11 bases align to TRBD2. The TCR was taken from a human donor who had recovered from COVID-19. CDR3 in DNA: TGCGCCAGCAATCGCCTAGCGGGAGGCGACACCGGGGAGCTGTTTTTT. As protein: CASNRLAGGDTGELFF.